The following is a TCR beta chain sequence with its context. No antigen is known for it. The record originates from a study of T-cell memory formation after mild COVID-19. As for the study in general: Clusters of TCRs were largely donor specific.

The CDR3 contains 14 residues. Trimming pared 6 bases from V and 5 bases from J, leaving 17 bases between. Per germline, CDR1 SNHLY and CDR2 FYNNEI. One entry per CDR3 protein, called by TCRdb with MiXCR from the 5' RACE reads. The sample lists 300,000 to 350,000 distinct CDR3 sequences, 10% to 15% seen once, with roughly 23% in the top ten. Study-wide results and limits: Some responding clones appeared in pre-infection memory, suggesting cross-reactive memory joined. From day 15 to 85, contracting clones were balanced between CD4 and CD8, whereas later expanders leaned toward CD4+.

This sequence was found in a man between 18 and 29 years old who had mild COVID-19 (a few samples of this study predate the infection). Cell type and time point are not known. Sequences were obtained from PBMCs or a T cell subset sorted from them (not recorded which). The chain has TRBV2 and TRBJ2-7; possible D gene TRBD2, 6 bases. The CDR3 sequence is CASRGLPRFDEQYF. CDR3 DNA: TGTGCCAGCAGAGGACTACCCAGGTTCGACGAGCAGTACTTC.